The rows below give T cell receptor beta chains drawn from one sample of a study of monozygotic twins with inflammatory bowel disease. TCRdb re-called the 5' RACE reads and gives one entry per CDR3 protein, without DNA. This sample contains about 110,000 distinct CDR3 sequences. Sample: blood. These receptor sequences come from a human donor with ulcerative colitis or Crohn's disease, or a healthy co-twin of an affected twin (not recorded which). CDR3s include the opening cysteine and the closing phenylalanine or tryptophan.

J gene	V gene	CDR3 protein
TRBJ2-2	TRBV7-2	CASRPGAGELFF
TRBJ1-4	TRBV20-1	CSARDASADNEKLFF
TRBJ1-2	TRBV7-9	CASSLLQLANYGYTF
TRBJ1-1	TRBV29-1	CSSRQGRAEAFF
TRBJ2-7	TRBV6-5	CASSYSGESGEYF
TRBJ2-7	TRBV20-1	CSARRAGQFYEQYF
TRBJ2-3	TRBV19	CASSALAADTQYF
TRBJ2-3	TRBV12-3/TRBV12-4	CASSLFDTQYF
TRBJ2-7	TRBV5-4	CASRRDIAYEQYF
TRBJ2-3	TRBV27	CASSGGTSGYTDTQYF
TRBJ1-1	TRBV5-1	CASSLDSMNTEAFF
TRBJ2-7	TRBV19	CASSSAGETYEQYF
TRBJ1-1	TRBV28	CASSGDHAEAFF
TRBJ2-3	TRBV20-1	CSAFPRSGSTDTQYF
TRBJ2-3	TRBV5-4	CASSYGGSGGLDTQYF
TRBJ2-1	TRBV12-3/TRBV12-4	CASSLLMTSGMNEQFF
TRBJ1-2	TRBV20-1	CSALPPTGSYGYTF
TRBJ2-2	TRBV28	CASTWTRNTGELFF
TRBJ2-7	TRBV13	CASSLGLELAATYEQYF
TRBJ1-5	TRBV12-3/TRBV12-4	CASSRGGQPQHF
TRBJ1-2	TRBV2	CASRGDRNYGYTF
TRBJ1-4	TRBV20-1	CSARVFDSLEGSNEKLFF
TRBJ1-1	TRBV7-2	CASSLFGGVTEAFF
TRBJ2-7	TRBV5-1	CASRTGTDHPQQYF
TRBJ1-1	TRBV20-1	CSAPPGRGRFHTEAFF
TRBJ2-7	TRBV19	CASSAAGTGTYEQYF